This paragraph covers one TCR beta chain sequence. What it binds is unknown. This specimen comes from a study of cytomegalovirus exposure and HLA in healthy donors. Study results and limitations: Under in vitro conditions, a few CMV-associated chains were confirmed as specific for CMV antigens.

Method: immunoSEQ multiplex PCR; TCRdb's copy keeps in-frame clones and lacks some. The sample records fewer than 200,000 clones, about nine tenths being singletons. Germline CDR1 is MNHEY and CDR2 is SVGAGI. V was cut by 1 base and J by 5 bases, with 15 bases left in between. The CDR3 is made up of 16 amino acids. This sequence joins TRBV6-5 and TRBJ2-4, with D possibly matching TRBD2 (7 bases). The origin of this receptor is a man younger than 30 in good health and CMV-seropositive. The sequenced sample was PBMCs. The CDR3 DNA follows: TGTGCCAGCAGTTACTGGGGGCGGGGGAGGGAAAACATTCAGTACTTC. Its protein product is CASSYWGRGRENIQYF.